This TCR beta chain was recorded in a study of blood T cell repertoires in COVID-19. About the research overall: Samples representing acute and convalescent COVID-19 were sourced from the United States, Italy and Spain. T cells, B-cell-depleted T cells, or PBMCs supplied cDNA or gDNA.

Sequencing used immunoSEQ multiplex PCR; TCRdb keeps in-frame clones, though not all of them. The data show 60,000 to 70,000 clones, about 90% seen once. The V segment lost 5 bases and the J segment 9 bases; nucleotides outside the gene matches: 6. Germline CDR1 SGHTA, CDR2 FQGNSA. This CDR3 contains 13 residues. The material sequenced was peripheral blood. This chain links TRBV7-2 with TRBJ2-7; TRBD2 agrees at 11 bases. This sequence originates from a woman older than 75 with active COVID-19. CDR3 region: CASSDRLAGRQYF. The CDR3 region has the DNA TGTGCCAGCAGCGATCGACTAGCGGGGCGGCAGTACTTC.